Listed here are 13 T cell receptor beta chains from one sample, sequenced in a study of OX40 agonist ivuxolimab in advanced cancers. Library creation used the immunoSEQ multiplex PCR assay. The table was pulled from immuneACCESS by TCRdb, which kept in-frame rearrangements only. Such tables lose some clones; where checked, under half of the loss comes from unresolved V genes, and the rest has no known cause. Within this sample are about 61,000 clones, with about 90% of them counted one time only. The top ten constitute roughly 21% of the sample. This specimen was CD4+ or CD8+ T cells sorted from blood, taken in a trial of the OX40 agonist ivuxolimab. These receptors all come from an adult with an advanced solid tumor such as melanoma, head and neck, liver or kidney cancer.

CDR3 sequence reads: CASSYTILAGVREQFF. In nucleotides, the CDR3 is TGTGCCAGCAGTTACACAATACTAGCGGGAGTCCGGGAGCAGTTCTTC. This chain connects TRBV6-5 to TRBJ2-1; 11 bases fit TRBD2. This CDR3 has 16 residues. Germline CDR1 reads MNHEY; CDR2 reads SVGAGI. Germline trimming cut 2 bases from V and 10 bases from J; bases unmatched to any gene: 10.

CDR3 region: CASSIRGTVTDTQYF. CDR3 DNA: TGTGCCAGTAGTATACGCGGGACAGTCACAGATACGCAGTATTTT. The chain recombines TRBV19 with TRBJ2-3; the D gene is possibly TRBD1 (7 bases). The ends were cut back, 2 bases at V and 2 bases at J, with 11 bases in the middle. There are 15 residues in the CDR3. Germline loops: CDR1 LNHDA, CDR2 SQIVND (reference sequence).

The chain has TRBV28 and TRBJ1-2; 9 nucleotides match TRBD1. The CDR3 has 15 residues. In germline, CDR1 is MDHEN, CDR2 SYDVKM. The V and J ends lost 7 bases and 8 bases, in that order; junction bases with no gene match: 14. This CDR3 is CASTSSGQGSGGYTF. The CDR3, as DNA: TGTGCCAGCACCTCCTCGGGACAGGGTTCGGGGGGCTACACCTTC.

This clone was detected a few times. The chain recombines TRBV15 with TRBJ2-7; D ambiguous. V was shortened by 0 bases and J by 7 bases, with 7 bases between the two germline ends. The germline gives CDR1 LNHNV, CDR2 YYDKDF (reference sequence). This CDR3 region has 12 residues. DNA of the CDR3: TGTGCCACCAGCAGAGATAGCCAGGAGCAGTACTTC. Translated: CATSRDSQEQYF.

The V call is TRBV5-6, the J call TRBJ2-1; TRBD2 matches at 8 bases. Trimming at V came to 4 bases and at J to 7 bases, leaving 4 bases not matched to a gene. CDR1 is SGHDT, CDR2 YYEEEE, per germline. The CDR3 is 13 amino acids. The CDR3 sequence is CASSPAGVNEQFF. In nucleotides, the CDR3 is TGTGCCAGCAGCCCAGCGGGGGTGAATGAGCAGTTCTTC.

The chain employs TRBV27 and TRBJ1-5; 9 bases are a match to TRBD1. Germline V gene lookup returns CDR1 MNHEY and CDR2 SMNVEV (reference sequence). The J segment lost 4 bases and the V segment lost 2 bases, leaving 6 bases of the junction unmatched. The CDR3 contains 16 residues. The CDR3 loop reads CASSLSLGTGNQPQHF. CDR3 DNA sequence: TGTGCCAGCAGTTTAAGTCTGGGGACAGGGAATCAGCCCCAGCATTTT.

V gene TRBV6-5 combines with J gene TRBJ1-1, with 7 nucleotides matching TRBD1. V lost 5 bases and J lost 7; bases outside the gene matches: 10. From germline, CDR1 is MNHEY and CDR2 SVGAGI. CDR3 size: 14 residues. This CDR3 is CASSTYRGVSEAFF. The CDR3 DNA reads as TGTGCCAGCAGTACCTACAGGGGCGTCAGTGAAGCTTTCTTT.

The genes are TRBV2 and TRBJ2-7; no reliable D call. The CDR3 is made up of 13 amino acids. V lost 4 bases and J lost 0, with 7 bases in between. The germline gives CDR1 SNHLY, CDR2 FYNNEI. Here the CDR3 DNA reads TGTGCCAGCAGTGGAGTCAACTCCTACGAGCAGTACGTC. It yields the protein CASSGVNSYEQYV.

V is TRBV6-1 and J is TRBJ1-1; D remains ambiguous. The CDR3 runs to 17 residues. Looked up from germline, CDR1 is MNHNS and CDR2 is SASEGT. Trimming shortened V by 1 base and J by 0 bases, and 15 bases separated the two germline ends. CDR3 DNA: TGTGCCAGCAGTGAAGTTCCGATATTCTTTTTGAACACTGAAGCTTTCTTT. As protein: CASSEVPIFFLNTEAFF.

Worth noting for this clone: This CDR3 is also generated by other DNA sequences in the sample. The gene calls are TRBV6-5 and TRBJ1-6; D is undetermined. Trimming cost V 0 bases and J 7 bases, with 4 bases left between them. Germline CDR1 MNHEY, CDR2 SVGAGI. This CDR3 has 13 residues. The CDR3 bases are TGTGCCAGCAGTTACTCCGGGAATTCACCCCTCCACTTT. The encoded protein is CASSYSGNSPLHF.

This sequence joins TRBV28 and TRBJ1-4; the match to TRBD1 covers 7 bases. Per germline, CDR1 MDHEN and CDR2 SYDVKM. The trim removed 6 bases at V and 7 bases at J, leaving 17 bases unmatched. CDR3 length: 17 residues. The CDR3, as DNA: TGTGCCAGCAGGAACCCTACAGGGGACCCTCTGAGTGAAAAACTGTTTTTT. Protein product: CASRNPTGDPLSEKLFF.

The rearrangement joins TRBV7-3 to TRBJ2-7; unclear D gene. The CDR3 is made up of 12 amino acids. Per the germline V gene, CDR1 is SGHTA and CDR2 is FQGTGA. In nucleotides, the CDR3 is TGTGCCAGCGGCTTCAGGTTCTACGAGCAGTACGTC. It encodes CASGFRFYEQYV.

In the case of this clone: A much larger clone is a single base away; this may be a read error. V gene TRBV27 combines with J gene TRBJ2-4; D is uncertain. The CDR3 has 12 amino acids. V gave up 8 bases and J gave up 1 base, with 6 bases separating them. Germline V gene sequence: CDR1 MNHEY, CDR2 SMNVEV (reference sequence). CDR3 region: CASLGAKNIQYF. CDR3 sequence (DNA): TGTGCCAGCCTGGGGGCCAAAAACATTCAGTACTTC.